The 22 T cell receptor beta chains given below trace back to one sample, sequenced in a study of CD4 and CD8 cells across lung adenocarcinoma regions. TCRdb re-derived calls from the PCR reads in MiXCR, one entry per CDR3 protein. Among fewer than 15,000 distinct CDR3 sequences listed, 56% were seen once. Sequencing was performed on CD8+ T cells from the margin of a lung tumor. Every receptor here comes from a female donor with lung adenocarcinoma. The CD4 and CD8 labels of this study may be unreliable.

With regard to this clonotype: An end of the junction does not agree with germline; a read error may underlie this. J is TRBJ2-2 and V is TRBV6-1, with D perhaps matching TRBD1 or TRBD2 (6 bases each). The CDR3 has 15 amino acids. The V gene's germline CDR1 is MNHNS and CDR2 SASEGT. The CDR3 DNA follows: TGTGCCAGCAGGAACGGGGGCGCGAACACCGGGGCGCTGTTTTTT. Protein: CASRNGGANTGALFF.

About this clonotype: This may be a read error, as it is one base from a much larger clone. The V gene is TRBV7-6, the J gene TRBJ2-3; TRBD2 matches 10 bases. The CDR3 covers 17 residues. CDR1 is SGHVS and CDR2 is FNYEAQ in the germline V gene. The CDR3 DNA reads TGTGTCAGCAGCTCTTCCCGGACTAGCGGTAGCACAGATACGCAGTATTTT. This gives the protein CVSSSSRTSGSTDTQYF.

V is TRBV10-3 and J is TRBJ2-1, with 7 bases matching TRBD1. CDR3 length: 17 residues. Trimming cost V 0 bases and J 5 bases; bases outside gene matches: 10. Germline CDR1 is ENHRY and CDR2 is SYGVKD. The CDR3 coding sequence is TGTGCCATCAGTGAGTCGGGCAGGGGGAAACCAGACAATGAGCAGTTCTTC. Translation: CAISESGRGKPDNEQFF.

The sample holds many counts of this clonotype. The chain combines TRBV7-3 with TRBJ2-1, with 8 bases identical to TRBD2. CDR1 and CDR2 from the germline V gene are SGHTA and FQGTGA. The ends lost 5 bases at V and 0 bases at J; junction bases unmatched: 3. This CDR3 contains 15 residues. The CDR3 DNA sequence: TGTGCCAGCAGCCCAAGCGGGGGCTCCTACAATGAGCAGTTCTTC. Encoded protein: CASSPSGGSYNEQFF.

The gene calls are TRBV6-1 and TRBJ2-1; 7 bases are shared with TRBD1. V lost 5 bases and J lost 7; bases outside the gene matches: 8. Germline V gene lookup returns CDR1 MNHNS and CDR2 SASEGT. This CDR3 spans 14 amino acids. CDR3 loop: CASSSQTGSNEQFF. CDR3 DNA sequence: TGTGCCAGCAGTAGTCAGACAGGGAGTAATGAGCAGTTCTTC.

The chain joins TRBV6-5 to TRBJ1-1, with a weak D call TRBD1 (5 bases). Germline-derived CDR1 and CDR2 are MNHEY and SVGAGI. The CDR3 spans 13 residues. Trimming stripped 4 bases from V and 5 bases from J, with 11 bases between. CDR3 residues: CASSSQGGTEAFF. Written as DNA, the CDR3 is TGTGCCAGCAGTTCCCAGGGAGGGACTGAAGCTTTCTTT.

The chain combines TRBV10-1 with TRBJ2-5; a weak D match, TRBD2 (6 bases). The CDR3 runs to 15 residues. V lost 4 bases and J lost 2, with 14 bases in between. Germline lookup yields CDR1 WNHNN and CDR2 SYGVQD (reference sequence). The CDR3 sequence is CASSAAGGGQETQYF. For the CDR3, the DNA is TGCGCCAGCAGTGCTGCCGGTGGAGGGCAAGAGACCCAGTACTTC.

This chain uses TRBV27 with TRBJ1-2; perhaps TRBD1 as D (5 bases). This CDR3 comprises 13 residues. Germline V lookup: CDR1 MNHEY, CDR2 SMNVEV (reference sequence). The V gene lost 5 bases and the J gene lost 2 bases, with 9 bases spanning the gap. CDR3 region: CASSPRENYGYTF. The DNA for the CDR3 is TGTGCCAGCAGTCCCAGGGAAAACTATGGCTACACCTTC.

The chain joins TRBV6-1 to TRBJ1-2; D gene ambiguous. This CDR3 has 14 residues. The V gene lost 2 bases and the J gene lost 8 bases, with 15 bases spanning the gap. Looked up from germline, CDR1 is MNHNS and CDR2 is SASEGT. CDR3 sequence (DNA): TGTGCCAGCAGTGAACCCGGAAGACTCCGGGGCTACACCTTC. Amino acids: CASSEPGRLRGYTF.

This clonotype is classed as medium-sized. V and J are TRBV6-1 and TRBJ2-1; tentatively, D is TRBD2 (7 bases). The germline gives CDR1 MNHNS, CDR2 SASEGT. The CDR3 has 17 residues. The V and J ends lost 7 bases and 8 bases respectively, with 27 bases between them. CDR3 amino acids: CASTARGGLPLGDEQFF. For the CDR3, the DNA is TGTGCCAGCACTGCGCGCGGGGGCCTCCCCCTGGGGGATGAGCAGTTCTTC.

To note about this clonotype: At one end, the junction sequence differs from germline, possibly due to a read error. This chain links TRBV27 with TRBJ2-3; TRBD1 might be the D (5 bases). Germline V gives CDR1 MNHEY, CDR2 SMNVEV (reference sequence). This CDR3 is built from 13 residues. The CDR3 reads CARGLWGTDIQYF. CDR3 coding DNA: TGTGCCAGGGGGCTGTGGGGCACAGACATTCAGTACTTT.

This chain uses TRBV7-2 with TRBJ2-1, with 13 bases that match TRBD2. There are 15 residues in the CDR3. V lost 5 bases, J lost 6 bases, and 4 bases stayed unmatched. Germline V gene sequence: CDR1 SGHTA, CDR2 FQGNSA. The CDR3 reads CASSTGLAGVNEQFF. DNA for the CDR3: TGTGCCAGCAGCACCGGACTAGCGGGGGTCAATGAGCAGTTCTTC.

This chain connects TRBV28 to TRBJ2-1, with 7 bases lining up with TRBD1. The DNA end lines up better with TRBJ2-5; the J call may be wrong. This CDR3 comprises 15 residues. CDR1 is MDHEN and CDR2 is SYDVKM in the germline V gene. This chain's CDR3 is CASSLDVRGTETQYF. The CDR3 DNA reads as TGTGCCAGCAGTTTAGATGTCAGGGGGACGGAGACCCAGTACTTC.

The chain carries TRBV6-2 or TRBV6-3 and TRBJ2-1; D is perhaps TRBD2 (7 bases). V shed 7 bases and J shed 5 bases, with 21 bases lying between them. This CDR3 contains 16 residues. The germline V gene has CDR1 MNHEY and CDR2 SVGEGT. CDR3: CASIPRLAQGNNEQFF. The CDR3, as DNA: TGTGCCAGCATTCCCAGACTAGCCCAGGGGAACAATGAGCAGTTCTTC.

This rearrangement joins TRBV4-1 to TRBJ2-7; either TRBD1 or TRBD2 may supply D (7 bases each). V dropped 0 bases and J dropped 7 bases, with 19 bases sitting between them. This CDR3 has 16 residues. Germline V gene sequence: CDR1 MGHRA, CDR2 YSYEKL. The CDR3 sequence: CASSQDWGRGGMEQYF. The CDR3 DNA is TGCGCCAGCAGCCAAGATTGGGGCAGGGGGGGAATGGAGCAGTACTTC.

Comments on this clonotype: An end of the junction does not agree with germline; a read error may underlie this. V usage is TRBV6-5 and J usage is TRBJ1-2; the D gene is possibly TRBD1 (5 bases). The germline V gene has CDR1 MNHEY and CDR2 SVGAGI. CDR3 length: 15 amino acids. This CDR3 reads CANSLTASTIYGYTF. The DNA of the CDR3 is TGTGCCAACAGTTTGACAGCCTCAACGATTTATGGCTACACCTTC.

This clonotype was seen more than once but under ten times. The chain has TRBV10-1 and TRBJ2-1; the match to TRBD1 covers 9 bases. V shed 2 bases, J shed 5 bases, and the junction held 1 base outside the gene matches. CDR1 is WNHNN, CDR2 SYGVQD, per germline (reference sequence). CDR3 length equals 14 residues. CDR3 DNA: TGCGCCAGCAGTGAGGGGACAGGGAACAATGAGCAGTTCTTC. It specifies CASSEGTGNNEQFF.

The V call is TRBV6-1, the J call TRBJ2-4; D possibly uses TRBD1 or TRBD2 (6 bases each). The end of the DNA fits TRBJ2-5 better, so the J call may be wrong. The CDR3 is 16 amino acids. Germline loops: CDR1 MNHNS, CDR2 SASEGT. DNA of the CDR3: TGTGCCAGCAGGGGGTTGGGGGGCCGTGACCAAGAGACCCAGTACTTC. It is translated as CASRGLGGRDQETQYF.

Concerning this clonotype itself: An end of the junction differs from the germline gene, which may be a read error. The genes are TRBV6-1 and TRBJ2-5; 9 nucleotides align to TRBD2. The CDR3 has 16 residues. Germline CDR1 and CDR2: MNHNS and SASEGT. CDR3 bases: TGTGTCAGCGGTGGTAGCGGGGGCCGAGACACAGATACCCAGTACTTC. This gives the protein CVSGGSGGRDTDTQYF.

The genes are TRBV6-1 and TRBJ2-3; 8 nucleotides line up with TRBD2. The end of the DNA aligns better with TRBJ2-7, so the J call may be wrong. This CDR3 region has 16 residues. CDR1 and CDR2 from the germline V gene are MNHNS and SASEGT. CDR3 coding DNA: TGTGCCAGCGGGGGGAGCGGGGGCCGTGCCCAAGATACGCAGTACTTC. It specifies CASGGSGGRAQDTQYF.

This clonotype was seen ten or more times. CDR3 bases: TGTGCCAGCAGTGAAGCGGGGGGGCACACAGATACGCAGTATTTT. Its protein is CASSEAGGHTDTQYF. The rearrangement uses TRBV6-1 and TRBJ2-3; the D gene is possibly TRBD2 (7 bases). CDR3 size: 15 residues. Germline V gene sequence: CDR1 MNHNS, CDR2 SASEGT. Trimming stripped 0 bases from V and 2 bases from J, with 9 bases between.

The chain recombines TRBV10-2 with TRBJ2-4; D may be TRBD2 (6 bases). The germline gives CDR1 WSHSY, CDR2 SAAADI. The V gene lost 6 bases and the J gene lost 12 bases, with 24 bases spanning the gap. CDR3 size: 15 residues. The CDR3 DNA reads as TGCGCCAGCAGAGAGGGGCCGGGAGCCACAGATACTCAGTACTTC. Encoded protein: CASREGPGATDTQYF.